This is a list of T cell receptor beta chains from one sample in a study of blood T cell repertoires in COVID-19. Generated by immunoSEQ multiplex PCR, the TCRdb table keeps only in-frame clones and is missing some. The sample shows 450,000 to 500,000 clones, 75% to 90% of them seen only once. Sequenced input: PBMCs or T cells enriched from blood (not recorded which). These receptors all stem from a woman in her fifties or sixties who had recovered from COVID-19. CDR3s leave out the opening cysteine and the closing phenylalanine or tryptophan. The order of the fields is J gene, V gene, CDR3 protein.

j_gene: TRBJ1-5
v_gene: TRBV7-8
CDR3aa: ASSLTGDQPQH

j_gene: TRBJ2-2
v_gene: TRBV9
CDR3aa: ASSGGFPNTGELF

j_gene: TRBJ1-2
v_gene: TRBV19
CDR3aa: ASSISHYGDYGYT

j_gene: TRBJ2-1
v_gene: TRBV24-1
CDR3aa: ATSDSTGISYNEQF

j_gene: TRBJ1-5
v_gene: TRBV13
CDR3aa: ASSLGQTYQPQH

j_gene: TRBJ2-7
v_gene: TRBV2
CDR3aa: ASSDRTGSYEQY

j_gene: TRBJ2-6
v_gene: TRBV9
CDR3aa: ASSVVTPSGANVLT

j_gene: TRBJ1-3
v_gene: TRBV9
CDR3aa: ASSVGGGSGNTIY

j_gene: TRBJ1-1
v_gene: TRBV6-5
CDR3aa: ASSFSRGGTEAF

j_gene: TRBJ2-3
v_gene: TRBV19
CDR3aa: ASSIPGTGVGTDTQY

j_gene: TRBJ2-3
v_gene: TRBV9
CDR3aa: ASSATAHFTDTQY

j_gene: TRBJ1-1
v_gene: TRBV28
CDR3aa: ASSLGGSRTEAF

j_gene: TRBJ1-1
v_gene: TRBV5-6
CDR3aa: ASSFNRDTEAF

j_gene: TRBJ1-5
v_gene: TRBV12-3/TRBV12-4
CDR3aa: ASSFEGGKAQH

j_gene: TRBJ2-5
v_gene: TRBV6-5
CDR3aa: ASSYSLTGGLETQY

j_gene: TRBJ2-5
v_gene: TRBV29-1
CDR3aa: SAGTGQETQY

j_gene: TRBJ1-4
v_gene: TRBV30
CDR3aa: AWSVHRPGLNEKLF

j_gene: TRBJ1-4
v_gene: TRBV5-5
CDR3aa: ASSLGPGIGEKLF

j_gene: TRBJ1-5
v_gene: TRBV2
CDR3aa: ASTEEYSNQPQH

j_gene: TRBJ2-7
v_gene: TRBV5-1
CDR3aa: ASSLRTAYEGTYEQY

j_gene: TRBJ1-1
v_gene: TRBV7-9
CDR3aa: ASSLAGGAEAF

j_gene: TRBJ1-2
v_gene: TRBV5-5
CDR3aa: ASSLGIAAIYGYT

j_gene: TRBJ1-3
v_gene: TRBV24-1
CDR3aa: ATSDSGQGSGNTIY

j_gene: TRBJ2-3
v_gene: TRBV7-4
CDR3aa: ASSPPRTGDTDTQY

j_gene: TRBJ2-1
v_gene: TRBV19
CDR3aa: ASRQSSGDNEQF

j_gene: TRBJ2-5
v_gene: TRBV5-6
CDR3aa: ASSAGGEETQY

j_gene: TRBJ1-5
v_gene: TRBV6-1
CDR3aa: ASSEGTFNQPQH

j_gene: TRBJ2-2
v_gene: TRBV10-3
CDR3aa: AISQRGGQGANTGELF

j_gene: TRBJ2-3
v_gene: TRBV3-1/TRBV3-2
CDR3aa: ASSLQGGTDTQY

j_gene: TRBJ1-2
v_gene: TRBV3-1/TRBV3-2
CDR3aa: ASSQDWQDNYGYT

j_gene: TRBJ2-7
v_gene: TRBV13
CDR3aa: ASSGQGYEQY

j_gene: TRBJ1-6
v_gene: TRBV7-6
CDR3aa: ASTVGGKNSPLH

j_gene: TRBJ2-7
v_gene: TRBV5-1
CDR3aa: ASSLSGDGDEQY

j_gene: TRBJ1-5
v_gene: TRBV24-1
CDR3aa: ATGAGGNQPQH

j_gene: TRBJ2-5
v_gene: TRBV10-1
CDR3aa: ASSETPGGGTQY

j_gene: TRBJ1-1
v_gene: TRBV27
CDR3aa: ASRPMDRGENTEAF

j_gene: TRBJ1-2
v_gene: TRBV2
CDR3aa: ASSVVRDYGYT

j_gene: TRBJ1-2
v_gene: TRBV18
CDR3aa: ASSGYSQGHGYT

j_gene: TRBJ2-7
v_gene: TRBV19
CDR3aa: ASSITTGKPYEQY

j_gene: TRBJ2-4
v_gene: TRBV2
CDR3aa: ASTEGGAAKNIQY

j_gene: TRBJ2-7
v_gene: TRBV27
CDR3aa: ASSSVSGQFF

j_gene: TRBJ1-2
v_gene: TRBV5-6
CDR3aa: ASSWAGGGYT

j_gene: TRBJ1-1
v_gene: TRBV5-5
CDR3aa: ASGARDRINEAF

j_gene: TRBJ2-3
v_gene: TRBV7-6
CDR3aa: ASSLMTGTNPSTDTQY

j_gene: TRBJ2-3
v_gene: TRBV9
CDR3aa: ASSAMASGGATDTQY